One and the same sample provided the 7 T cell receptor beta chains below, sequenced in a study of blood T cell repertoires in COVID-19. Method: immunoSEQ multiplex PCR; TCRdb's copy keeps in-frame clones and lacks some. Here the sample spans 200,000 to 300,000 clones, 75% to 90% being singletons. The sequencing sample was made of PBMCs or T cells enriched from blood (not recorded which). These receptors originate from a middle-aged man who had recovered from COVID-19.

The gene calls are TRBV18 and TRBJ1-2; the D is unclear. Germline values: CDR1 KGHSH, CDR2 LQKENI. The CDR3 has 16 amino acids. V was trimmed by 6 bases and J by 5 bases, leaving 22 bases between them. CDR3 DNA: TGTGCCAGCTCCAGAGGGAGGGCCGAGTCGAGATATGGCTACACCTTC. As protein: CASSRGRAESRYGYTF. Complete variable domain (other parts from reference TRBV18 and TRBJ1-2): NAGVMQNPRHLVRRRGQEARLRCSPMKGHSHVYWYRQLPEEGLKFMVYLQKENIIDESGMPKERFSAEFPKEGPSILRIQQVVRGDSAAYFCASSRGRAESRYGYTFGSGTRLTVV.

The chain employs TRBV10-2 and TRBJ1-1; TRBD1 matches 8 bases. CDR1 and CDR2 (germline): WSHSY, SAAADI. Trimming took 6 bases from V and 7 from J; bases not matched to a gene: 16. The CDR3 totals 16 residues. This CDR3 is CASSLGQGGLGSEAFF. CDR3 coding DNA: TGCGCCAGCAGCCTCGGACAGGGAGGGCTAGGGAGTGAAGCTTTCTTT.

The gene calls are TRBV28 and TRBJ2-2; 7 positions agree with TRBD1. The CDR3 spans 17 residues. Germline loops: CDR1 MDHEN, CDR2 SYDVKM. Trimming at V came to 2 bases and at J to 4 bases, leaving 10 bases not matched to a gene. CDR3 sequence reads: CASSLSSGQGVTGELFF. In DNA, the CDR3 is TGTGCCAGCAGTTTAAGTAGTGGCCAGGGGGTCACCGGGGAGCTGTTTTTT.

V gene TRBV28 combines with J gene TRBJ1-5; D is ambiguous. The germline gives CDR1 MDHEN, CDR2 SYDVKM. CDR3 length: 12 residues. V was pared by 2 bases and J by 8 bases, with 7 bases between. As DNA, the CDR3 is TGTGCCAGCAGTTTAGTGAGGAAGCCCCAGCATTTT. It encodes CASSLVRKPQHF.

The V and J genes are TRBV9 and TRBJ1-1; no clear D. Trimming cost V 4 bases and J 1 base, with 17 bases left between them. The CDR3 runs 16 residues. CDR1 and CDR2 (germline): SGDLS, YYNGEE. The CDR3 sequence is CASSPEADGRNTEAFF. The DNA for the CDR3 is TGTGCCAGCAGCCCAGAAGCGGACGGTCGGAACACTGAAGCTTTCTTT.

The CDR3 DNA is TGTGCCAGCAGCTTAGAGGGACTAGCGGGGGGCACAGATACGCAGTATTTT. Its protein product is CASSLEGLAGGTDTQYF. The rearrangement joins TRBV7-9 to TRBJ2-3; 14 bases map to TRBD2. This CDR3 has 17 amino acids. The V segment lost 1 base and the J segment 1 base; nucleotides outside the gene matches: 1. The germline gives CDR1 SEHNR, CDR2 FQNEAQ (reference sequence).

This clone was seen a single time. The chain couples TRBV5-8 to TRBJ2-7, with 13 bases identical to TRBD2. This CDR3 has 16 residues. Looked up from germline, CDR1 is SGHTS and CDR2 is YDEGEE. After removal of 3 bases from V and 2 bases from J, the junction contained 5 bases not matched to a gene. CDR3 protein: CASSSNGLAGAYEQYF. The CDR3 DNA sequence: TGTGCCAGCAGCTCAAATGGACTAGCGGGAGCCTACGAGCAGTACTTC.